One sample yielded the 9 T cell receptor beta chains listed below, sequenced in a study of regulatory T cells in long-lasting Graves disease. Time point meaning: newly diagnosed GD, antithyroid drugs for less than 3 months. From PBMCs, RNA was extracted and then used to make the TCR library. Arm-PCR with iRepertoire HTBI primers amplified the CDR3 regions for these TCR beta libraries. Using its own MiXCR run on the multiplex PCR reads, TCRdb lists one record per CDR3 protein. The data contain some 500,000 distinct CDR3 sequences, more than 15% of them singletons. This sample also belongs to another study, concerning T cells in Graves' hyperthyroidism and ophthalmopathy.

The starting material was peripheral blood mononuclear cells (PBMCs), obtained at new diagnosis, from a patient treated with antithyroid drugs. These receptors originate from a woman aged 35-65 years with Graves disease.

The CDR3 region is CAWALGGVDYGYTF. The CDR3 DNA follows: TGTGCCTGGGCCCTGGGAGGGGTTGACTATGGCTACACCTTC. J is TRBJ1-2 and V is TRBV30, with a possible D match to TRBD1 (5 bases). The CDR3 extends over 14 amino acids. The germline V and J ends were trimmed by 5 bases and 3 bases, with 16 bases remaining between them. Germline CDR1 is GTSNPN and CDR2 is SVGIG (reference sequence).

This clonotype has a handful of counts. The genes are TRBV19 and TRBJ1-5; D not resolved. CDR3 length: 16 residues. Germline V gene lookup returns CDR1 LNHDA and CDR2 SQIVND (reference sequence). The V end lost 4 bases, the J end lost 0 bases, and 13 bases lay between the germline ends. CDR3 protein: CASSTTTPYSNQPQHF. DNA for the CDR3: TGTGCCAGTAGTACCACGACACCGTATAGCAATCAGCCCCAGCATTTT.

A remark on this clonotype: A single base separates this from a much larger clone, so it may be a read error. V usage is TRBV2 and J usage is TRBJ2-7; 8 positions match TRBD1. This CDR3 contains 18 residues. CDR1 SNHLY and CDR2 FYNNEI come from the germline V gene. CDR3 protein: CASSLGDGGRGRFYDQYF. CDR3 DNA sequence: TGTGCCAGCAGCTTAGGTGATGGCGGCAGGGGGCGATTCTACGACCAGTACTTC. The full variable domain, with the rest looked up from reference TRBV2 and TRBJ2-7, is EPEVTQTPSHQVTQMGQEVILRCVPISNHLYFYWYRQILGQKVEFLVSFYNNEISEKSEIFDDQFSVERPDGSNFTLKIRSTKLEDSAMYFCASSLGDGGRGRFYDQYFGPGTRLTVT.

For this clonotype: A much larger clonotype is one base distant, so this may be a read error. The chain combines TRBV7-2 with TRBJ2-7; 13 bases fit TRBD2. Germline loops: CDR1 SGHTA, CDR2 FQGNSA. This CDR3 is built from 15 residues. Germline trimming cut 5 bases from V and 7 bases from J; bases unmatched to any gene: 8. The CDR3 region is CASSQTSGGYNEQYF. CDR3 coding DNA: TGTGCCAGCAGCCAGACTAGCGGGGGGTACAATGAGCAGTACTTC.

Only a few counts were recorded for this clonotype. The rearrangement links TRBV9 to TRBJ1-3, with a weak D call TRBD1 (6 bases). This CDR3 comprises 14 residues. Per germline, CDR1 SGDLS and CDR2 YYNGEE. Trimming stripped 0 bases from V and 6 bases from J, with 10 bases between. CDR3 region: CASSVAPGANTIYF. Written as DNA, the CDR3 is TGTGCCAGCAGCGTAGCTCCAGGGGCAAACACCATATATTTT.

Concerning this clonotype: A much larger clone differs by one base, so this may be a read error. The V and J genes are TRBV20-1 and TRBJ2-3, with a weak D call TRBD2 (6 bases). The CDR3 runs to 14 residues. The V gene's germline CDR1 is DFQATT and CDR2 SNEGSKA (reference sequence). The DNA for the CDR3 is TGCGGTGCTAGAGAGGGGAGGAATACAGATACGCAGTATTTT. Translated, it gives CGAREGRNTDTQYF.

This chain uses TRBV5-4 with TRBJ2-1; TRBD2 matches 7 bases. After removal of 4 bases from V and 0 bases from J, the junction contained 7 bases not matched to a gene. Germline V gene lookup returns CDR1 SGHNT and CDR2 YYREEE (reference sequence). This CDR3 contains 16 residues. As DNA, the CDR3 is TGTGCCAGCAGCCCGTCGTCGGGGGGCTCCTACAATGAGCAGTTCTTC. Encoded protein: CASSPSSGGSYNEQFF.

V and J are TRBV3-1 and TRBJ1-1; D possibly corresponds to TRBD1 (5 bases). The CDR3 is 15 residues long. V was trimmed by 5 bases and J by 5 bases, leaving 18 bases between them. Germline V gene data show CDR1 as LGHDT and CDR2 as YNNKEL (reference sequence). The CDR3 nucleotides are TGTGCCAGCAGCTGGGGGGTGCGTGATCGGACTGAAGCTTTCTTT. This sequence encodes CASSWGVRDRTEAFF.

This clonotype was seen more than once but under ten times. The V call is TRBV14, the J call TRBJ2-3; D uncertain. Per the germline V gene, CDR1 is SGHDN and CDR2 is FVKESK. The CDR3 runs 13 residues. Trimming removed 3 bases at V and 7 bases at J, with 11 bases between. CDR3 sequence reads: CASSQFRWYTQYF. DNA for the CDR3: TGTGCCAGCAGCCAGTTTCGCTGGTATACGCAGTATTTT.